A selection of T cell receptor beta chains follows, all from one sample in a study of T cell responses to AZD1222 COVID-19 vaccine. Produced via immunoSEQ multiplex PCR; TCRdb's table is partial and in-frame only. Seen here are 13,000 to 15,000 clones, roughly 80% observed once, and the top ten hold around 39%. The source was peripheral blood, collected 28 days after the second AZD1222 dose. All receptors come from an adult who received the AZD1222 COVID-19 vaccine. The CDR3 runs from the conserved cysteine through the conserved F or W. The D gene is left open where the match is weak. Clone size is not always given. Where it is, it says once, few, many or a class for expanded clones.

clone_size j_call d_call v_call cdr3_aa cdr3_nt
few TRBJ2-7 - TRBV27 CASTSLPLGEQYF TGTGCCAGCACTTCGCTCCCGTTGGGCGAGCAGTACTTC
- TRBJ2-7 - TRBV5-4 CASSLDGGIYEQYF TGTGCCAGCAGCTTGGATGGAGGGATCTACGAGCAGTACTTC
once TRBJ1-3 - TRBV3-1/TRBV3-2 CASSQASSGNTIYF TGTGCCAGCAGCCAAGCGAGCTCTGGAAACACCATATATTTT
- TRBJ1-1 - TRBV6-5 CASKEGLLKAEAFF TGTGCCAGCAAGGAGGGGCTCCTTAAGGCTGAAGCTTTCTTT
- TRBJ2-7 - TRBV21-1 CASSSPAGDYEQYF TGTGCCAGCAGCTCCCCGGCAGGTGACTACGAGCAGTACTTC
- TRBJ2-3 - TRBV7-6 CASSVTSKDTQYF TGTGCCAGCAGCGTCACTAGCAAGGATACGCAGTATTTT
once TRBJ1-1 - TRBV9 CASSVPPQDPMNTEAFF TGTGCCAGCAGCGTACCCCCTCAGGACCCCATGAACACTGAAGCTTTCTTT
- TRBJ1-4 - TRBV18 CASSPFGGIDEKLFF TGTGCCAGCTCACCTTTCGGGGGCATCGATGAAAAACTGTTTTTT
- TRBJ2-5 TRBD1 TRBV6-6 CASRSTGTQETQYF TGTGCCAGCAGATCGACAGGGACACAAGAGACCCAGTACTTC
- TRBJ1-3 - TRBV6-5 CTSSSAGLGNTIYF TGTACCAGCAGTTCCGCGGGGTTGGGAAACACCATATATTTT
- TRBJ1-2 - TRBV2 CASSEVRNNYGYTF TGTGCCAGCAGTGAAGTACGGAATAACTATGGCTACACCTTC
- TRBJ1-3 - TRBV30 CAWSSPGLPTIYF TGTGCCTGGAGTTCCCCGGGATTGCCCACCATATATTTT
- TRBJ2-1 - TRBV7-3 CASSSRLSSYNEQFF TGTGCCAGCTCAAGCCGGTTGAGCTCCTACAATGAGCAGTTCTTC
- TRBJ1-2 - TRBV19 CASRSTGSRGGYTF TGTGCCAGTAGGTCGACAGGTTCTCGGGGCGGCTACACCTTC
- TRBJ1-5 - TRBV19 CASSPYPGGGSNQPQHF TGTGCCAGTAGTCCCTACCCCGGGGGGGGGAGCAATCAGCCCCAGCATTTT
- TRBJ2-6 - TRBV19 CASRVSGANVLTF TGTGCCAGTAGAGTATCTGGGGCCAACGTCCTGACTTTC
- TRBJ1-1 - TRBV5-4 CASSLGGMNTEAFF TGTGCCAGCAGCTTGGGGGGCATGAACACTGAAGCTTTCTTT
- TRBJ2-7 - TRBV18 CASSPPYTDQDRDYEQYF TGTGCCAGCTCACCACCTTACACAGATCAGGACAGAGACTACGAGCAGTACTTC
few TRBJ2-3 - TRBV4-1 CASSQDFTGTDTQYF TGCGCCAGCAGCCAAGATTTTACAGGCACAGATACGCAGTATTTT
- TRBJ1-1 - TRBV7-2 CASSERTLMNTEAFF TGTGCCAGCAGCGAAAGGACACTGATGAACACTGAAGCTTTCTTT
- TRBJ2-7 - TRBV19 CASSRYATSYEQYF TGTGCCAGTAGTAGGTACGCGACCTCCTACGAGCAGTACTTC
once TRBJ1-5 - TRBV10-2 CASGPTMLNQPQHF TGCGCCAGCGGCCCGACAATGCTCAATCAGCCCCAGCATTTT
- TRBJ2-3 - TRBV6-2/TRBV6-3 CASSYSKDTQYF TGTGCCAGCAGTTACTCGAAGGATACGCAGTATTTT
- TRBJ1-5 - TRBV7-3 CASSLTPLSNQPQHF TGTGCCAGCAGCTTAACACCGCTAAGCAATCAGCCCCAGCATTTT
- TRBJ2-2 TRBD1 TRBV5-1 CASSLGQGLAGELFF TGCGCCAGCAGCTTGGGACAGGGCTTGGCCGGGGAGCTGTTTTTT
- TRBJ1-2 - TRBV27 CASSFIKGGRTNYGYTF TGTGCCAGCAGTTTCATTAAGGGGGGGAGAACCAACTATGGCTACACCTTC
few TRBJ2-7 - TRBV9 CASSVDVNSYEQYF TGTGCCAGCAGCGTAGACGTAAACTCCTACGAGCAGTACTTC
once TRBJ1-1 - TRBV29-1 CSVMTAEAFF TGCAGCGTTATGACAGCGGAAGCTTTCTTT
- TRBJ2-5 - TRBV19 CASSTDRRKTQYF TGTGCCAGTAGTACAGACAGGAGAAAGACCCAGTACTTC
- TRBJ2-3 TRBD1 TRBV27 CASRSVSGGQVEYF TGTGCCAGCAGATCAGTATCAGGGGGCCAAGTGGAGTATTTT
- TRBJ1-4 - TRBV12-3/TRBV12-4 CASSPAVNEKLFF TGTGCCAGCAGTCCGGCTGTGAATGAAAAACTGTTTTTT